The present T cell receptor beta chain was sequenced within a study of T cells expressing NK-cell markers. On the study more broadly: The TCR beta repertoires were obtained from sorted CD3+CD56+NKG2C+, CD3+CD56+NKG2C- and CD3+CD56-NKG2C+ T cells.

With regard to this clonotype: Its antigen remains unknown.

CDR3 length equals 13 residues. Germline CDR1 MNHEY, CDR2 SVGAGI. TCRdb reprocessed the 5' RACE reads and reports one entry per CDR3 protein, with no DNA. The sample includes a few hundred thousand distinct CDR3 sequences. Study findings and constraints: There were a handful of donors in whom these clonotypes also led the CD3+CD56-NKG2C+ fraction. About 1.0-7.0% of CD8+ T cells in several donors belonged to dominant NKG2C+ clonotypes.

The source of this sequence is a man aged 18-70 years in good health. Sequencing was carried out using blood T cells: a sorted CD56 or NKG2C T cell subset, CD4+ or CD8+ T cells, or bulk PBMC T cells (not recorded which). This chain links TRBV6-5 with TRBJ1-5; the D call from TCRdb, TRBD1, cannot be confirmed without DNA. The CDR3 spells CASSYSNQGAQHF.